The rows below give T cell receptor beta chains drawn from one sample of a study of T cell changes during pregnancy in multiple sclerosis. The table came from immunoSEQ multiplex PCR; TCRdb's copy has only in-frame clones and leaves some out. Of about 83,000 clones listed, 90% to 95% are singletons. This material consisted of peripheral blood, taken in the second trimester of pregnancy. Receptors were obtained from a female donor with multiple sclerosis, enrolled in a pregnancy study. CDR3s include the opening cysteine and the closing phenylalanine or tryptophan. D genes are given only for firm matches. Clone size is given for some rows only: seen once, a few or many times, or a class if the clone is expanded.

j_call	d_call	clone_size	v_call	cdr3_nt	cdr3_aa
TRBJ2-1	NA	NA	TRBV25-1	TGTGCCAGCCACGGGGGCAATGAGCAGTTCTTC	CASHGGNEQFF
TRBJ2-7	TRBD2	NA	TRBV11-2	TGTGCCAGCAGCTTAGCGGGAGGCCGCGAGCAGTACTTC	CASSLAGGREQYF
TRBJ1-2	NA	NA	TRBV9	TGTGCCAGCAGCGTAGATCCAGGCTATGGCTACACCTTC	CASSVDPGYGYTF
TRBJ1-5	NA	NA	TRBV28	TGTGCCAGCAGTTCGGACATACCGTATCAGCCCCAGCATTTT	CASSSDIPYQPQHF
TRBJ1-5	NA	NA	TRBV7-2	TGTGCCAGCAGCCCAAGTCCGGGATCCAATCAGCCCCAGCATTTT	CASSPSPGSNQPQHF
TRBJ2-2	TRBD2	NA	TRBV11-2	TGTGCCAGCAGGGGGACTAGCGGGAATCTCGGCACCGGGGAGCTGTTTTTT	CASRGTSGNLGTGELFF
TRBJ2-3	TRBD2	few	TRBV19	TGTGCCAGTAGGCCAGCTAGCGGGAGATCAGATACGCAGTATTTT	CASRPASGRSDTQYF
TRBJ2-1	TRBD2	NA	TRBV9	TGTGCCAGCAGCCCTCCTAGCGGGAGCTCCTACAATGAGCAGTTCTTC	CASSPPSGSSYNEQFF
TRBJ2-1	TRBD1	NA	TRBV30	TGTGCCTGTCCCAGGGGGCAGAGCGGGCGGTACAATGAGCAGTTCTTC	CACPRGQSGRYNEQFF
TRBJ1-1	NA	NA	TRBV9	TGTGCCAGCAGCGGACTAACAGGGACTGAAGCTTTCTTT	CASSGLTGTEAFF
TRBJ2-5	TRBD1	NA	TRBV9	TGTGCCAGCAGCCCACAGGGGGGAGGAGAGACCCAGTACTTC	CASSPQGGGETQYF
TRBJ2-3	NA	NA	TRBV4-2	TGTGCCAGCAGCCAAAACCAGGACAAAGATACGCAGTATTTT	CASSQNQDKDTQYF
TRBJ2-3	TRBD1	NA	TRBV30	TGTGCCTGGAGTGACCGGGACAGGATCACAGATACGCAGTATTTT	CAWSDRDRITDTQYF
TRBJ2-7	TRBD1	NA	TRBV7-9	TGTGCCAGCAGCTTTAGACAGGGGACGACCTACGAGCAGTACTTC	CASSFRQGTTYEQYF
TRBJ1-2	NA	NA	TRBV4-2	TGTGCCAGCAGCCAAGATCGCGGGGTGGCCTATGGCTACACCTTC	CASSQDRGVAYGYTF
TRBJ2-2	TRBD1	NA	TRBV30	TGTGCCTGGAGTGTACTCCAGGGGGTGGACGGGGAGCTGTTTTTT	CAWSVLQGVDGELFF
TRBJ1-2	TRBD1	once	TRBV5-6	TGTGCCAGCAGCTTGGGACGACAGGGACATGGCTACACCTTC	CASSLGRQGHGYTF
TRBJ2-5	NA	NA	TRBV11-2	TGTGCCAGCAGCTCGTGGCCGCTCCAAGAGACCCAGTACTTC	CASSSWPLQETQYF
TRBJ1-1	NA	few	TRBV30	TGTGCCTGGAGTAACAGGATGGATGAAGCTTTCTTT	CAWSNRMDEAFF
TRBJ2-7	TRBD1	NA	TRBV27	TGTGCCAGCAGTTTAAATTTGGGACAGAACTACGAGCAGTACTTC	CASSLNLGQNYEQYF
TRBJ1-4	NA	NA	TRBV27	TGTGCCAGCGGTTTAACAGGGCGGGATGAAAAACTGTTTTTT	CASGLTGRDEKLFF
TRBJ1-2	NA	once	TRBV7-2	TGTGCCAGCAGCCTCGCTGCGGCTAACTATGGCTACACCTTC	CASSLAAANYGYTF
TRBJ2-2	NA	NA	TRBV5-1	TGCGCCAGCAGTTCCAAATTCACCGGGGAGCTGTTTTTT	CASSSKFTGELFF
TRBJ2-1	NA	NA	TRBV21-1	TGTGCCAGCAGCAAAGGGACAGGGGGCATCTCCTACAATGAGCAGTTCTTC	CASSKGTGGISYNEQFF
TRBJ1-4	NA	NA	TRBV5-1	TGCGCCAGCAGCTTGGATCCCAGGGGACTGTTTTTT	CASSLDPRGLFF
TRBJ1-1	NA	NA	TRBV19	TGTGCCAGTAGTACCCAGACAGGAGGTACTGAAGCTTTCTTT	CASSTQTGGTEAFF
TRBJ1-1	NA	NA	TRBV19	TGTGCCAGTAGTTCAGGCTTGAACACTGAAGCTTTCTTT	CASSSGLNTEAFF
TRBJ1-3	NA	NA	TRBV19	TGTGCCAGCCACAGAAACTCTGGAAACACCATATATTTT	CASHRNSGNTIYF
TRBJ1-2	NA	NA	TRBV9	TGTGCCAGCAGCGGAGAGGGACTCTTCTTC	CASSGEGLFF
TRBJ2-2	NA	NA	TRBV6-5	TGTGCCAGTAACGGGGCATTCCGGCGGGGCGGGGAGCTGTTTTTT	CASNGAFRRGGELFF
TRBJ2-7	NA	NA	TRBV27	TGTGCCAGCAGTTTAACCTATGTGAGGACCTACGAGCAGTACTTC	CASSLTYVRTYEQYF
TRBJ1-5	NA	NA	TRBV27	TGTGCCAGCAGTTTATCCGCCCGGGGGTATCAGCCCCAGCATTTT	CASSLSARGYQPQHF
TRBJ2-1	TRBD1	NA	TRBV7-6	TGTGCCAGCAGCACCGGGACAGACTCCTACAATGAGCAGTTCTTC	CASSTGTDSYNEQFF
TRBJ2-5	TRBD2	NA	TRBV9	TGTGCCAGCAGCGCAGGGACTAGCGGACTTAGGGAGACCCAGTACTTC	CASSAGTSGLRETQYF
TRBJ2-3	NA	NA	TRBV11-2	TGTGCCAGCAGCTTAGCGGGGGGCGGAGGCACAGATACGCAGTATTTT	CASSLAGGGGTDTQYF
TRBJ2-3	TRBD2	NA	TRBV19	TGTGCCAGGATGGGACTAGCGGGAGCAGAGTTCACAGATACGCAGTATTTT	CARMGLAGAEFTDTQYF
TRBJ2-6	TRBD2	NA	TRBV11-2	TGTGCCAGCAGCCGGACTCTGACTAGCAGCTCTGGGGCCAACGTCCTGACTTTC	CASSRTLTSSSGANVLTF
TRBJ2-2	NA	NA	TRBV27	TGTGCCAGCAGCGCACGAATCTCGGTCACCGGGGAGCTGTTTTTT	CASSARISVTGELFF
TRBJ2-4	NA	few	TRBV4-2	TGTGCCAGCAGCCAAGACGGCACGGGTCTGGGTATGTACTTC	CASSQDGTGLGMYF
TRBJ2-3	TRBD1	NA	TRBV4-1	TGCGCCAGCAGCCAAGAGCAAATTGGGGACAGGGTGGTTGATACGCAGTATTTT	CASSQEQIGDRVVDTQYF
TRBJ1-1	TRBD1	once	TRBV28	TGTGCCAGCAGTTTGTCGACAGGGGGAAACGCCGCCACTGAAGCTTTCTTT	CASSLSTGGNAATEAFF
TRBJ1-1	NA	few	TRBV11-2	TGTGCCAGCAGCCTCACCGCTATGAACACTGAAGCTTTCTTT	CASSLTAMNTEAFF
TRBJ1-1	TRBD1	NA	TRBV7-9	TGTGCCAGCAGCGACGGACAGGGGACCCCAGACACTGAAGCTTTCTTT	CASSDGQGTPDTEAFF
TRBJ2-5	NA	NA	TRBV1	TGCACCAGCAGCCAAGGAATAAGGACTAGCGGCCAAGAGACCCAGTACTTC	CTSSQGIRTSGQETQYF
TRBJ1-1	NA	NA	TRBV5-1	TGCGCCAGCACCAAGGGATGGGAGATCGGGAACACTGAAGCTTTCTTT	CASTKGWEIGNTEAFF
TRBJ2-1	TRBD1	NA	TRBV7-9	TGTGCCAGCAGCACGGGACAGGGGCCCTACAATGAGCAGTTCTTC	CASSTGQGPYNEQFF
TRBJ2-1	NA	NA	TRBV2	TGTGCCAGCAGTCTAGCCACTCCCTACAATGAGCAGTTCTTC	CASSLATPYNEQFF
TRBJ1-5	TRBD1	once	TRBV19	TGTGCCAGTAGAGAACAGGGGTCTGGTCAGCCCCAGCATTTT	CASREQGSGQPQHF
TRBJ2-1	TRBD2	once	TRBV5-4	TGTGCCAGCAGCCTCAGCGGGAGGATCAACAATGAGCAGTTCTTC	CASSLSGRINNEQFF
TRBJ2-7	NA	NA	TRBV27	TGTGCCAGCAGTCCGGGTTCGGCCTACGAGCAGTACTTC	CASSPGSAYEQYF
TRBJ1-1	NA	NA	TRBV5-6	TGTGCCAGCAGCCCCTACCTAGACGAGAGTGAAGCTTTCTTT	CASSPYLDESEAFF
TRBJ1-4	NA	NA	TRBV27	TGTGCCAGTCAACGGGGCGACAGGCCAGGAAAACTGTTTTTT	CASQRGDRPGKLFF
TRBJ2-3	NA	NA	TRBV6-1	TGTGCCAGCAGTGAAGCGCTTCCAGGGGCAGATACGCAGTATTTT	CASSEALPGADTQYF
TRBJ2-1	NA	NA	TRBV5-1	TGCGCCAGCAGCTTGGAAGGGAGTTCCCACAATGAGCAGTTCTTC	CASSLEGSSHNEQFF
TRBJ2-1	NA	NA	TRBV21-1	TGTGCCAGCATGGGGACTAGCGGGAGAGGGTACAATGAGCAGTTCTTC	CASMGTSGRGYNEQFF
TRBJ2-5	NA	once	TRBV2	TGTGCCAGCAGGGAGGGCAGCTGGGGGGAGACCCAGTACTTC	CASREGSWGETQYF
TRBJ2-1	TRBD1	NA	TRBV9	TGTGCCAGCAGCACTTGGGGACAGGGGGCGAATGAGCAGTTCTTC	CASSTWGQGANEQFF
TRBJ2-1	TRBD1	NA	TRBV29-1	TGCAGCGCTAAGGGACAGGGAAACGGTGAGCAGTTCTTC	CSAKGQGNGEQFF
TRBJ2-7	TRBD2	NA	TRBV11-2	TGTGCCAGCAGCATCGGACTAGCGGGGTCCTACGAGCAGTACTTC	CASSIGLAGSYEQYF
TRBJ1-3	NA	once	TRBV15	TGTGCCACCAGCAGAGATGTGTCGGGCTCTGGAAACACCATATATTTT	CATSRDVSGSGNTIYF